The rows below give T cell receptor beta chains drawn from one sample of a study of blood T cell repertoires in COVID-19. Profiling relied on immunoSEQ multiplex PCR, and the TCRdb table lists in-frame clones only, not all of them. The profile shows over 250,000 clones, roughly 87% of them singletons. Sequenced input: peripheral blood. These receptors came from a human donor in a cohort sampled during active COVID-19. CDR3s include the opening cysteine and the closing phenylalanine or tryptophan. D genes are given only for firm matches. Size is stated for part of the rows, as once, few or many counts, or as a class when the clone is expanded.

clone_size: -
j_call: TRBJ2-7
cdr3_length: 16
v_call: TRBV6-6
d_call: TRBD2
cdr3_aa: CASSSRLAGGKNEQYF
cdr3_nt: TGTGCCAGCAGTTCGAGACTAGCGGGAGGAAAGAACGAGCAGTACTTC

clone_size: -
j_call: TRBJ1-4
cdr3_length: 15
v_call: TRBV4-1
d_call: TRBD1
cdr3_aa: CASSHSGTGDEKLFF
cdr3_nt: TGCGCCAGCAGCCACTCCGGGACAGGGGATGAAAAACTGTTTTTT

clone_size: once
j_call: TRBJ2-7
cdr3_length: 15
v_call: TRBV10-3
d_call: -
cdr3_aa: CAISGIVAESYEQYF
cdr3_nt: TGTGCCATCAGTGGGATCGTAGCGGAGTCCTACGAGCAGTACTTC

clone_size: -
j_call: TRBJ2-7
cdr3_length: 18
v_call: TRBV28
d_call: TRBD2
cdr3_aa: CASSSPSLGTSGGYEQYF
cdr3_nt: TGTGCCAGCAGTTCACCATCCCTCGGGACTAGCGGAGGATACGAGCAGTACTTC

clone_size: -
j_call: TRBJ1-4
cdr3_length: 16
v_call: TRBV3-1/TRBV3-2
d_call: -
cdr3_aa: CASSPDHTATNEKLFF
cdr3_nt: TGTGCCAGCAGCCCTGATCATACAGCAACTAATGAAAAACTGTTTTTT

clone_size: -
j_call: TRBJ2-7
cdr3_length: 19
v_call: TRBV15
d_call: TRBD2
cdr3_aa: CAHRPRLAGPNNQSYEQYF
cdr3_nt: TGTGCCCACAGACCCCGGCTAGCGGGACCGAATAATCAGTCCTACGAGCAGTACTTC

clone_size: -
j_call: TRBJ1-3
cdr3_length: 14
v_call: TRBV5-1
d_call: -
cdr3_aa: CASSPDNSGNTIYF
cdr3_nt: TGCGCCAGCAGCCCGGACAACTCTGGAAACACCATATATTTT

clone_size: once
j_call: TRBJ1-5
cdr3_length: 17
v_call: TRBV19
d_call: TRBD1
cdr3_aa: CATLPPNTGQETQPQHF
cdr3_nt: TGTGCCACCCTCCCCCCTAACACGGGACAGGAGACCCAGCCCCAGCATTTT

clone_size: -
j_call: TRBJ2-1
cdr3_length: 15
v_call: TRBV2
d_call: -
cdr3_aa: CASSAGQGGYNEQFF
cdr3_nt: TGTGCCAGCAGTGCCGGACAGGGAGGGTACAATGAGCAGTTCTTC

clone_size: -
j_call: TRBJ2-3
cdr3_length: 11
v_call: TRBV12-3/TRBV12-4
d_call: TRBD2
cdr3_aa: CASGRLAAQYF
cdr3_nt: TGTGCCAGCGGGAGACTAGCCGCGCAGTATTTT

clone_size: -
j_call: TRBJ1-2
cdr3_length: 12
v_call: TRBV19
d_call: -
cdr3_aa: CASSPRASGYTF
cdr3_nt: TGTGCCAGTAGTCCCAGGGCTTCTGGCTACACCTTC

clone_size: -
j_call: TRBJ2-1
cdr3_length: 13
v_call: TRBV18
d_call: -
cdr3_aa: CASSRESYNEQFF
cdr3_nt: TGTGCCAGCTCACGGGAGTCCTACAATGAGCAGTTCTTC

clone_size: few
j_call: TRBJ2-1
cdr3_length: 15
v_call: TRBV5-4
d_call: TRBD2
cdr3_aa: CASSSSGRSYNEQFF
cdr3_nt: TGTGCCAGCAGCAGTAGCGGGAGATCCTACAATGAGCAGTTCTTC

clone_size: -
j_call: TRBJ1-2
cdr3_length: 12
v_call: TRBV20-1
d_call: -
cdr3_aa: CSASPGIYGYTF
cdr3_nt: TGCAGTGCTAGTCCAGGGATCTATGGCTACACCTTC

clone_size: -
j_call: TRBJ2-7
cdr3_length: 14
v_call: TRBV5-1
d_call: -
cdr3_aa: CASSPQALSYEQYF
cdr3_nt: TGCGCCAGCAGCCCCCAAGCGCTTTCCTACGAGCAGTACTTC

clone_size: -
j_call: TRBJ2-1
cdr3_length: 14
v_call: TRBV2
d_call: -
cdr3_aa: CASSEFSSYNEQFF
cdr3_nt: TGTGCCAGCAGTGAGTTCTCTTCCTACAATGAGCAGTTCTTC

clone_size: few
j_call: TRBJ1-6
cdr3_length: 14
v_call: TRBV15
d_call: -
cdr3_aa: CATSSRTVNSPLHF
cdr3_nt: TGTGCCACCAGCTCCCGGACAGTTAATTCACCCCTCCACTTT

clone_size: -
j_call: TRBJ2-5
cdr3_length: 16
v_call: TRBV29-1
d_call: TRBD1
cdr3_aa: CSVVTQGVYPRETQYF
cdr3_nt: TGCAGCGTTGTGACCCAGGGGGTATATCCCAGGGAGACCCAGTACTTC

clone_size: -
j_call: TRBJ2-7
cdr3_length: 17
v_call: TRBV4-3
d_call: -
cdr3_aa: CASSQDRREGPWYEQYF
cdr3_nt: TGCGCCAGCAGCCAAGATCGCCGCGAGGGCCCATGGTACGAGCAGTACTTC

clone_size: -
j_call: TRBJ2-1
cdr3_length: 15
v_call: TRBV9
d_call: -
cdr3_aa: CASSVGPGDYNEQFF
cdr3_nt: TGTGCCAGCAGCGTAGGCCCAGGGGACTACAATGAGCAGTTCTTC

clone_size: -
j_call: TRBJ1-1
cdr3_length: 9
v_call: TRBV2
d_call: TRBD1
cdr3_aa: CASGQGAFF
cdr3_nt: TGTGCCAGCGGACAGGGAGCTTTCTTT

clone_size: -
j_call: TRBJ1-3
cdr3_length: 14
v_call: TRBV5-1
d_call: TRBD1
cdr3_aa: CASSLGQGEDTIYF
cdr3_nt: TGCGCCAGCAGCTTGGGACAGGGCGAGGACACCATATATTTT

clone_size: -
j_call: TRBJ2-1
cdr3_length: 16
v_call: TRBV2
d_call: TRBD2
cdr3_aa: CASTPTSGATYNEQFF
cdr3_nt: TGTGCCAGCACCCCGACTAGCGGGGCCACCTACAATGAGCAGTTCTTC

clone_size: -
j_call: TRBJ1-1
cdr3_length: 14
v_call: TRBV19
d_call: -
cdr3_aa: CASRQESRGTEAFF
cdr3_nt: TGTGCCAGTCGACAGGAAAGTAGGGGCACTGAAGCTTTCTTT

clone_size: -
j_call: TRBJ1-2
cdr3_length: 16
v_call: TRBV5-1
d_call: TRBD1
cdr3_aa: CASSLGTGASNYGYTF
cdr3_nt: TGCGCCAGCAGCTTGGGGACAGGGGCGAGTAACTATGGCTACACCTTC

clone_size: -
j_call: TRBJ1-2
cdr3_length: 13
v_call: TRBV28
d_call: TRBD1
cdr3_aa: CASSTGGGYGYTF
cdr3_nt: TGTGCCAGCAGTACAGGGGGAGGCTATGGCTACACCTTC

clone_size: few
j_call: TRBJ2-7
cdr3_length: 12
v_call: TRBV18
d_call: TRBD1
cdr3_aa: CASSQDRGEQYF
cdr3_nt: TGTGCCAGCTCACAAGACAGGGGCGAGCAGTACTTC

clone_size: -
j_call: TRBJ2-1
cdr3_length: 16
v_call: TRBV3-1/TRBV3-2
d_call: -
cdr3_aa: CASSQGVLGPADEQFF
cdr3_nt: TGTGCCAGCAGCCAAGGCGTCTTGGGGCCAGCAGATGAGCAGTTCTTC

clone_size: -
j_call: TRBJ1-5
cdr3_length: 14
v_call: TRBV3-1/TRBV3-2
d_call: -
cdr3_aa: CASSQSGVVQPQHF
cdr3_nt: TGTGCCAGCAGCCAATCAGGGGTTGTTCAGCCCCAGCATTTT

clone_size: -
j_call: TRBJ1-1
cdr3_length: 13
v_call: TRBV19
d_call: -
cdr3_aa: CASKNNPNTEAFF
cdr3_nt: TGTGCCAGTAAGAACAACCCGAACACTGAAGCTTTCTTT

clone_size: few
j_call: TRBJ2-5
cdr3_length: 13
v_call: TRBV19
d_call: TRBD2
cdr3_aa: CASSTGTSSTQYF
cdr3_nt: TGTGCCAGTAGTACCGGGACTAGTTCGACCCAGTACTTC

clone_size: -
j_call: TRBJ1-3
cdr3_length: 19
v_call: TRBV11-2
d_call: -
cdr3_aa: CASSLDWGPSGRSGNTIYF
cdr3_nt: TGTGCCAGCAGCTTAGATTGGGGTCCCAGCGGTCGCTCTGGAAACACCATATATTTT

clone_size: -
j_call: TRBJ2-2
cdr3_length: 14
v_call: TRBV7-2
d_call: -
cdr3_aa: CASSLDQGIGELFF
cdr3_nt: TGTGCCAGCAGCTTAGATCAGGGGATCGGGGAGCTGTTTTTT

clone_size: once
j_call: TRBJ2-1
cdr3_length: 17
v_call: TRBV3-1/TRBV3-2
d_call: -
cdr3_aa: CASSPRGRGQIQNEQFF
cdr3_nt: TGTGCCAGCAGCCCACGGGGTCGCGGACAGATTCAGAATGAGCAGTTCTTC

clone_size: -
j_call: TRBJ2-2
cdr3_length: 17
v_call: TRBV5-8
d_call: -
cdr3_aa: CASSLPMGRFRTGELFF
cdr3_nt: TGTGCCAGCAGCCTACCAATGGGGAGGTTCCGCACCGGGGAGCTGTTTTTT

clone_size: -
j_call: TRBJ2-2
cdr3_length: 13
v_call: TRBV28
d_call: -
cdr3_aa: CASRPRVPGELFF
cdr3_nt: TGTGCCAGCAGGCCCAGGGTCCCCGGGGAGCTGTTTTTT

clone_size: -
j_call: TRBJ1-5
cdr3_length: 15
v_call: TRBV6-5
d_call: TRBD1
cdr3_aa: CASSYGTGLNQPQHF
cdr3_nt: TGTGCCAGCAGTTACGGGACAGGGCTCAATCAGCCCCAGCATTTT

clone_size: -
j_call: TRBJ1-5
cdr3_length: 14
v_call: TRBV7-2
d_call: -
cdr3_aa: CASSSLYSNQPQHF
cdr3_nt: TGTGCCAGCAGCTCCCTATATAGCAATCAGCCCCAGCATTTT

clone_size: once
j_call: TRBJ1-6
cdr3_length: 14
v_call: TRBV2
d_call: -
cdr3_aa: CASSEGQGRSPLHF
cdr3_nt: TGTGCCAGCAGTGAAGGTCAGGGTCGCTCACCCCTCCACTTT

clone_size: once
j_call: TRBJ1-2
cdr3_length: 15
v_call: TRBV28
d_call: -
cdr3_aa: CASSLPDSAGYGYTF
cdr3_nt: TGTGCCAGCAGTTTACCCGACTCGGCCGGCTATGGCTACACCTTC

clone_size: -
j_call: TRBJ1-2
cdr3_length: 18
v_call: TRBV23-1
d_call: TRBD1
cdr3_aa: CASSQSGHGTGAYYGYTF
cdr3_nt: TGCGCCAGCAGTCAATCGGGCCACGGGACAGGGGCTTACTATGGCTACACCTTC

clone_size: -
j_call: TRBJ2-7
cdr3_length: 13
v_call: TRBV11-2
d_call: TRBD2
cdr3_aa: CASSLGGRAEQYF
cdr3_nt: TGTGCCAGCAGCTTAGGTGGGAGGGCCGAGCAGTACTTC

clone_size: -
j_call: TRBJ2-3
cdr3_length: 16
v_call: TRBV6-4
d_call: -
cdr3_aa: CASTKNAFTRADTQYF
cdr3_nt: TGTGCCAGCACCAAGAACGCGTTCACTAGAGCAGATACGCAGTATTTT

clone_size: -
j_call: TRBJ1-1
cdr3_length: 12
v_call: TRBV6-5
d_call: -
cdr3_aa: CASSLGATEAFF
cdr3_nt: TGTGCCAGCAGTTTGGGGGCAACTGAAGCTTTCTTT

clone_size: once
j_call: TRBJ1-1
cdr3_length: 14
v_call: TRBV7-9
d_call: -
cdr3_aa: CASNLLTGNTEAFF
cdr3_nt: TGTGCCAGCAACCTACTTACGGGGAACACTGAAGCTTTCTTT

clone_size: -
j_call: TRBJ2-7
cdr3_length: 13
v_call: TRBV6-6
d_call: TRBD2
cdr3_aa: CASTPAGDDEQYF
cdr3_nt: TGTGCCAGCACCCCCGCGGGGGACGACGAGCAGTACTTC

clone_size: -
j_call: TRBJ1-2
cdr3_length: 13
v_call: TRBV19
d_call: -
cdr3_aa: CATAAGRDYGYTF
cdr3_nt: TGTGCCACTGCCGCTGGGAGGGACTATGGCTACACCTTC